This entry lists 20 T cell receptor beta chains sequenced from one sample in a study of CD8 T cells in ankylosing spondylitis. One entry per CDR3 protein results from TCRdb running MiXCR on the 5' RACE reads. The data hold fewer than 750,000 distinct CDR3 sequences, with 15% to 20% observed a single time. These receptors have no identified antigens. Study-wide results and limits: Ankylosing spondylitis blood appeared to carry a characteristic TCR beta motif of roughly eight highly homologous variants.

Input material: blood, either unsorted or a sorted T cell fraction (not recorded which). The receptor source for this set is a male donor with ankylosing spondylitis.

The chain employs TRBV27 and TRBJ2-5, with D tentatively TRBD1 (6 bases). The germline V and J ends were trimmed by 2 bases and 1 base, with 14 bases remaining between them. The CDR3 extends over 16 amino acids. Per germline, CDR1 MNHEY and CDR2 SMNVEV (reference sequence). The CDR3 coding sequence is TGTGCCAGCAGTTTAAAGGACAGAGCGATCCAAGAGACCCAGTACTTC. It translates to CASSLKDRAIQETQYF.

This clonotype was seen many times. The rearrangement uses TRBV9 and TRBJ1-1; D ambiguous. CDR1 is SGDLS and CDR2 is YYNGEE in the germline V gene. Trimming left V 2 bases short and J 1 base short, with 12 bases between. There are 15 residues in the CDR3. CDR3 DNA: TGTGCCAGCAGCGTCAACACGGTTGGGAACACTGAAGCTTTCTTT. Protein sequence: CASSVNTVGNTEAFF.

This clonotype was seen a few times. The chain carries TRBV6-5 and TRBJ1-1; D uncertain. Trimming shortened V by 2 bases and J by 8 bases, and 12 bases separated the two germline ends. The CDR3 is 13 residues long. Germline lookup yields CDR1 MNHEY and CDR2 SVGAGI. CDR3 bases: TGTGCCAGCAGTTACGAGGGAGGTGCAGAAGCTTTCTTT. Amino acids: CASSYEGGAEAFF.

The chain links TRBV12-3 or TRBV12-4 to TRBJ1-1; TRBD1 is a possible D gene (6 bases). CDR3 size: 16 residues. Trimming shortened V by 8 bases and J by 3 bases, and 22 bases separated the two germline ends. The chain's CDR3 is CASSPRQVGTYTEAFF. In DNA, the CDR3 is TGTGCCAGCTCCCCGCGACAGGTAGGGACGTACACTGAAGCTTTCTTT.

This clonotype has just a few counts. The chain has TRBV9 and TRBJ2-5; D possibly corresponds to TRBD2 (6 bases). Trimming pared 1 base from V and 0 bases from J, leaving 10 bases between. The CDR3 is 15 residues long. Germline CDR1 reads SGDLS; CDR2 reads YYNGEE. CDR3 in amino acids: CASSVYGDYQETQYF. The CDR3 DNA reads TGTGCCAGCAGCGTATACGGGGACTACCAAGAGACCCAGTACTTC.

Worth noting for this clonotype: The junction does not match germline at one end; this may be a read error. CDR3 protein: CASSLLLAWSF. CDR3 bases: TGTGCCAGCAGCCTCCTCCTGGCCTGGTCCTTC. J is TRBJ1-2 and V is TRBV5-6, with D unresolved. Germline V CDR1 and CDR2: SGHDT, YYEEEE. The CDR3 has 11 amino acids.

This clonotype has at least ten counts. The junction does not match germline at one end; this may be a read error. The chain employs TRBV5-1 and TRBJ2-7; D unresolved. Germline V gives CDR1 SGHRS, CDR2 YFSETQ. The CDR3 runs 13 residues. The CDR3 loop reads CASSLDNSYEQYF. CDR3 nucleotide sequence: TGTGCCAGCAGCTTAGACAACTCCTACGAGCAGTACTTC.

The rearrangement links TRBV3-1 to TRBJ2-3, with TRBD2 matching over 9 bases. The CDR3 runs to 15 residues. Germline values: CDR1 LGHDT, CDR2 YNNKEL (reference sequence). The V segment lost 4 bases and the J segment 5 bases; nucleotides outside the gene matches: 7. The CDR3 here is CASSRASGVGDTQYF. Written as DNA, the CDR3 is TGTGCCAGCAGCCGGGCTAGCGGGGTTGGAGATACGCAGTATTTT.

The chain couples TRBV25-1 to TRBJ2-7; TRBD1 aligns across 11 bases. The CDR3 is made up of 16 amino acids. Germline V gene data show CDR1 as MGHDK and CDR2 as SYGVNS. Trimming removed 8 bases from V and 6 bases from J; junction bases left unmatched: 15. In nucleotides, the CDR3 is TGTGCCAGCGGAGTTGTTTCCGGGACAGGGGGAGGCGAGCAGTACTTC. Protein product: CASGVVSGTGGGEQYF.

This clonotype has just a few counts. The rearrangement joins TRBV9 to TRBJ2-3, with TRBD1 matching over 7 bases. There are 17 residues in the CDR3. Germline values: CDR1 SGDLS, CDR2 YYNGEE. The V and J ends lost 4 bases and 2 bases, in that order; junction bases with no gene match: 13. CDR3 protein: CASSSIGTDMSTDTQYF. The CDR3 nucleotides read TGTGCCAGCAGCTCCATAGGGACAGACATGTCCACAGATACGCAGTATTTT.

In this sample, this clonotype turned up a few times. V is TRBV12-3 or TRBV12-4 and J is TRBJ2-3, with D perhaps TRBD1 or TRBD2 (5 bases each). V dropped 8 bases and J dropped 8 bases, with 23 bases sitting between them. CDR3 length: 15 amino acids. DNA of the CDR3: TGTGCCAGCGAAACCGGGGCAGGGCATACCGGTACGCAGTATTTT. As protein: CASETGAGHTGTQYF.

Notes on this clonotype: At one end the junction does not follow the germline gene, possibly because of a read error. This rearrangement joins TRBV5-8 to TRBJ1-5; D is ambiguous. The CDR3 has 14 residues. In germline, CDR1 is SGHTS, CDR2 YDEGEE. CDR3 nucleotides: TGTGCCAGCATCTTGCTCGGGTCGTTCGGGCCCCAGCATTTT. As protein: CASILLGSFGPQHF.

The chain has TRBV29-1 and TRBJ2-4, with 10 bases aligning to TRBD2. Per the germline V gene, CDR1 is SQVTM and CDR2 is ANQGSEA. CDR3 length: 12 residues. V gave up 3 bases and J gave up 10 bases; unmatched junction bases: 3. This CDR3 is CSVDATSGIQYF. The DNA for the CDR3 is TGCAGCGTTGACGCGACTAGCGGGATTCAGTACTTC. Full variable domain (remainder filled in from reference TRBV29-1 and TRBJ2-4): SAVISQKPSRDICQRGTSLTIQCQVDSQVTMMFWYRQQPGQSLTLIATANQGSEATYESGFVIDKFPISRPNLTFSTLTVSNMSPEDSSIYLCSVDATSGIQYFGAGTRLSVL.

The chain links TRBV27 to TRBJ2-3; D gene uncertain. Trimming took 6 bases from V and 0 from J, leaving 7 bases between them. CDR1 and CDR2 from the germline V gene are MNHEY and SMNVEV (reference sequence). This CDR3 is built from 13 residues. The CDR3 region has the DNA TGTGCCAGCAGCCGTATGAGCACAGATACGCAGTATTTT. Encoded protein: CASSRMSTDTQYF.

The genes are TRBV5-1 and TRBJ2-7, with D hard to call. V lost 7 bases and J lost 4, with 15 bases in between. The CDR3 sequence is 13 residues long. Germline assignment: CDR1 SGHRS and CDR2 YFSETQ. The CDR3 region has the DNA TGCGCCAGCCGGCCGACTCTCCAATACGAGCAGTACTTC. Residues: CASRPTLQYEQYF. The entire variable domain, with the rest obtained from reference TRBV5-1 and TRBJ2-7, is as follows: KAGVTQTPRYLIKTRGQQVTLSCSPISGHRSVSWYQQTPGQGLQFLFEYFSETQRNKGNFPGRFSGRQFSNSRSEMNVSTLELGDSALYLCASRPTLQYEQYFGPGTRLTVT.

This clonotype was recorded a few times. The CDR3 region is CASSPSVRGGPEDEQFF. In DNA form, the CDR3 reads TGTGCCAGCAGTCCATCTGTGCGGGGGGGCCCGGAAGATGAGCAGTTCTTC. V usage is TRBV6-2 or TRBV6-3 and J usage is TRBJ2-1; 9 nucleotides line up with TRBD2. The CDR3 loop spans 17 amino acids. CDR1 and CDR2 from the germline V gene are MNHEY and SVGEGT. V lost 5 bases to trimming and J lost 8 bases; unmatched junction nucleotides: 16.

The rearrangement uses TRBV11-2 and TRBJ2-7; D is undetermined. V lost 1 base and J lost 6, with 10 bases in between. CDR1 and CDR2 (germline): SGHAT, FQNNGV. CDR3 size: 13 residues. The CDR3 loop is CASSLVSAFEQYF. In DNA, the CDR3 is TGTGCCAGCAGCTTAGTTTCAGCCTTCGAGCAGTACTTC.

This clonotype was detected only a few times. The CDR3 DNA is TGTGCCAGCAGCGGCAGCCTCACTCCTGAAGCTTTCTTT. It translates to CASSGSLTPEAFF. The rearrangement links TRBV7-9 to TRBJ1-1; D not certain. Between the trimmed V and J ends, which lost 5 bases and 6 bases, there was a span of 13 bases. The CDR3 runs to 13 residues. Germline V gene sequence: CDR1 SEHNR, CDR2 FQNEAQ (reference sequence).

The gene calls are TRBV7-8 and TRBJ1-3; no definite D call. The CDR3 runs 18 residues. Trimming left V 5 bases short and J 4 bases short, with 24 bases between. Per the germline V gene, CDR1 is SGHVS and CDR2 is FQNEAQ. CDR3 protein: CASSDQSPAATTGNTIYF. DNA for the CDR3: TGTGCCAGCAGCGATCAAAGCCCAGCCGCGACTACGGGAAACACCATATATTTT.

The table lists this clonotype with a few counts. The chain couples TRBV12-3 or TRBV12-4 to TRBJ1-2, with D perhaps matching TRBD1 (5 bases). CDR3 length: 13 residues. Deletions cut 3 bases from V and 8 bases from J, with 13 bases between. Here the CDR3 DNA reads TGTGCCAGCAGTTTGCAGGGAATGGGAGGCTACACCTTC. Its protein is CASSLQGMGGYTF.